This T cell receptor beta chain comes out of a study of follicular helper T cells after annual influenza vaccination. Across the study: For some subjects, blood spans the 2013-2014, 2014-2015 and 2015-2016 annual vaccinations.

The data were produced by immunoSEQ multiplex PCR, yet TCRdb's version contains in-frame clones alone and is incomplete. Among approximately 13,000 clones listed, around 78% were seen once. The sample's time point: 2014-2015 season, pre-vaccination. To note about this clone: Antigen: not known.

This CDR3 has 16 amino acids. Study-wide results and caveats: Just 10-20% of cells analyzed had recovered productive TCRB sequences. Plasmablast frequency change correlated with clonality change in ICOS+CD38+ cTfh. Yearly vaccinations repeatedly recalled conserved clonotypes in ICOS+CD38+ cTfh.

Material: CXCR5- memory CD4+ T cells sorted from blood, obtained on the day of influenza vaccination. V and J are TRBV21-1 and TRBJ1-2; TRBD1 is the table's D call, not checked against the DNA. TRBV21-1 is a known pseudogene. The sequence derives from an adult who received the influenza vaccine. The CDR3 bases are TGTGCCAGCATACTGGTTCTGACAGGGGAGAACTATGGCTACACCTTC. Translation: CASILVLTGENYGYTF.